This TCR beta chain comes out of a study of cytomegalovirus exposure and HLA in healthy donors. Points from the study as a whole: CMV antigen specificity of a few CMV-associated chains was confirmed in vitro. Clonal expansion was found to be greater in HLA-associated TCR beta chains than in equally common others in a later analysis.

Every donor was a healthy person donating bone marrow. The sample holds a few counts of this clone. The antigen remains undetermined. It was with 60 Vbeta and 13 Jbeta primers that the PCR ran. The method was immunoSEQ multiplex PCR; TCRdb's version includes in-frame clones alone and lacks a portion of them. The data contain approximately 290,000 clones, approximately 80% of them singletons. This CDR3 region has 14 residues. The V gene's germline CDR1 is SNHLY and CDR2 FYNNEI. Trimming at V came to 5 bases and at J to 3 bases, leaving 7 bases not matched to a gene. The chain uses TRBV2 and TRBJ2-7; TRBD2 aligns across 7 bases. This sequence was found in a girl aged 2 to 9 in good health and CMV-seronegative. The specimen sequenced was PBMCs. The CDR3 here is CASSLLAGDYEQYF. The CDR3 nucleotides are TGTGCCAGCAGTCTTCTCGCGGGGGACTACGAGCAGTACTTC.